One and the same sample provided the 2 T cell receptor beta chains below, sequenced in a study of human T cells and chemical hapten exposure. TCRdb processed the RACE reads anew with MiXCR; each CDR3 protein has one entry. In the table there are around 120,000 distinct CDR3 sequences, roughly an eighth of which are singletons. Time point of the sample: patch test 1, 2 weeks after DPC sensitization. Described treatment: therapeutic diphenylcyclopropenone sensitization with weekly scalp DPC. This material consisted of whole blood, taken in connection with sensitization to the hapten diphenylcyclopropenone (DPC). All receptors derive from a man between 18 and 29 years old with alopecia areata. Some clones in this sample may be carry-over from other donors' samples.

This clonotype occurred a few times. J is TRBJ2-6 and V is TRBV6-5, with TRBD1 identical over 10 bases. The CDR3 loop spans 17 amino acids. Germline-derived CDR1 and CDR2 are MNHEY and SVGAGI. V lost 6 bases, J lost 0 bases, and 5 bases stayed unmatched. The CDR3 sequence: CASRETGGLSGANVLTF. In nucleotides, the CDR3 is TGTGCCAGCAGGGAGACAGGGGGCCTCTCTGGGGCCAACGTCCTGACTTTC.

The V call is TRBV29-1, the J call TRBJ1-3, with D maybe TRBD1 (5 bases). The CDR3 covers 15 residues. Deletions cut 4 bases from V and 2 bases from J, with 15 bases between. The germline V gene encodes CDR1 SQVTM and CDR2 ANQGSEA. The CDR3: CSVVLFGGPGNTIYF. The DNA of the CDR3 is TGCAGCGTTGTTTTGTTCGGGGGTCCTGGAAACACCATATATTTT.